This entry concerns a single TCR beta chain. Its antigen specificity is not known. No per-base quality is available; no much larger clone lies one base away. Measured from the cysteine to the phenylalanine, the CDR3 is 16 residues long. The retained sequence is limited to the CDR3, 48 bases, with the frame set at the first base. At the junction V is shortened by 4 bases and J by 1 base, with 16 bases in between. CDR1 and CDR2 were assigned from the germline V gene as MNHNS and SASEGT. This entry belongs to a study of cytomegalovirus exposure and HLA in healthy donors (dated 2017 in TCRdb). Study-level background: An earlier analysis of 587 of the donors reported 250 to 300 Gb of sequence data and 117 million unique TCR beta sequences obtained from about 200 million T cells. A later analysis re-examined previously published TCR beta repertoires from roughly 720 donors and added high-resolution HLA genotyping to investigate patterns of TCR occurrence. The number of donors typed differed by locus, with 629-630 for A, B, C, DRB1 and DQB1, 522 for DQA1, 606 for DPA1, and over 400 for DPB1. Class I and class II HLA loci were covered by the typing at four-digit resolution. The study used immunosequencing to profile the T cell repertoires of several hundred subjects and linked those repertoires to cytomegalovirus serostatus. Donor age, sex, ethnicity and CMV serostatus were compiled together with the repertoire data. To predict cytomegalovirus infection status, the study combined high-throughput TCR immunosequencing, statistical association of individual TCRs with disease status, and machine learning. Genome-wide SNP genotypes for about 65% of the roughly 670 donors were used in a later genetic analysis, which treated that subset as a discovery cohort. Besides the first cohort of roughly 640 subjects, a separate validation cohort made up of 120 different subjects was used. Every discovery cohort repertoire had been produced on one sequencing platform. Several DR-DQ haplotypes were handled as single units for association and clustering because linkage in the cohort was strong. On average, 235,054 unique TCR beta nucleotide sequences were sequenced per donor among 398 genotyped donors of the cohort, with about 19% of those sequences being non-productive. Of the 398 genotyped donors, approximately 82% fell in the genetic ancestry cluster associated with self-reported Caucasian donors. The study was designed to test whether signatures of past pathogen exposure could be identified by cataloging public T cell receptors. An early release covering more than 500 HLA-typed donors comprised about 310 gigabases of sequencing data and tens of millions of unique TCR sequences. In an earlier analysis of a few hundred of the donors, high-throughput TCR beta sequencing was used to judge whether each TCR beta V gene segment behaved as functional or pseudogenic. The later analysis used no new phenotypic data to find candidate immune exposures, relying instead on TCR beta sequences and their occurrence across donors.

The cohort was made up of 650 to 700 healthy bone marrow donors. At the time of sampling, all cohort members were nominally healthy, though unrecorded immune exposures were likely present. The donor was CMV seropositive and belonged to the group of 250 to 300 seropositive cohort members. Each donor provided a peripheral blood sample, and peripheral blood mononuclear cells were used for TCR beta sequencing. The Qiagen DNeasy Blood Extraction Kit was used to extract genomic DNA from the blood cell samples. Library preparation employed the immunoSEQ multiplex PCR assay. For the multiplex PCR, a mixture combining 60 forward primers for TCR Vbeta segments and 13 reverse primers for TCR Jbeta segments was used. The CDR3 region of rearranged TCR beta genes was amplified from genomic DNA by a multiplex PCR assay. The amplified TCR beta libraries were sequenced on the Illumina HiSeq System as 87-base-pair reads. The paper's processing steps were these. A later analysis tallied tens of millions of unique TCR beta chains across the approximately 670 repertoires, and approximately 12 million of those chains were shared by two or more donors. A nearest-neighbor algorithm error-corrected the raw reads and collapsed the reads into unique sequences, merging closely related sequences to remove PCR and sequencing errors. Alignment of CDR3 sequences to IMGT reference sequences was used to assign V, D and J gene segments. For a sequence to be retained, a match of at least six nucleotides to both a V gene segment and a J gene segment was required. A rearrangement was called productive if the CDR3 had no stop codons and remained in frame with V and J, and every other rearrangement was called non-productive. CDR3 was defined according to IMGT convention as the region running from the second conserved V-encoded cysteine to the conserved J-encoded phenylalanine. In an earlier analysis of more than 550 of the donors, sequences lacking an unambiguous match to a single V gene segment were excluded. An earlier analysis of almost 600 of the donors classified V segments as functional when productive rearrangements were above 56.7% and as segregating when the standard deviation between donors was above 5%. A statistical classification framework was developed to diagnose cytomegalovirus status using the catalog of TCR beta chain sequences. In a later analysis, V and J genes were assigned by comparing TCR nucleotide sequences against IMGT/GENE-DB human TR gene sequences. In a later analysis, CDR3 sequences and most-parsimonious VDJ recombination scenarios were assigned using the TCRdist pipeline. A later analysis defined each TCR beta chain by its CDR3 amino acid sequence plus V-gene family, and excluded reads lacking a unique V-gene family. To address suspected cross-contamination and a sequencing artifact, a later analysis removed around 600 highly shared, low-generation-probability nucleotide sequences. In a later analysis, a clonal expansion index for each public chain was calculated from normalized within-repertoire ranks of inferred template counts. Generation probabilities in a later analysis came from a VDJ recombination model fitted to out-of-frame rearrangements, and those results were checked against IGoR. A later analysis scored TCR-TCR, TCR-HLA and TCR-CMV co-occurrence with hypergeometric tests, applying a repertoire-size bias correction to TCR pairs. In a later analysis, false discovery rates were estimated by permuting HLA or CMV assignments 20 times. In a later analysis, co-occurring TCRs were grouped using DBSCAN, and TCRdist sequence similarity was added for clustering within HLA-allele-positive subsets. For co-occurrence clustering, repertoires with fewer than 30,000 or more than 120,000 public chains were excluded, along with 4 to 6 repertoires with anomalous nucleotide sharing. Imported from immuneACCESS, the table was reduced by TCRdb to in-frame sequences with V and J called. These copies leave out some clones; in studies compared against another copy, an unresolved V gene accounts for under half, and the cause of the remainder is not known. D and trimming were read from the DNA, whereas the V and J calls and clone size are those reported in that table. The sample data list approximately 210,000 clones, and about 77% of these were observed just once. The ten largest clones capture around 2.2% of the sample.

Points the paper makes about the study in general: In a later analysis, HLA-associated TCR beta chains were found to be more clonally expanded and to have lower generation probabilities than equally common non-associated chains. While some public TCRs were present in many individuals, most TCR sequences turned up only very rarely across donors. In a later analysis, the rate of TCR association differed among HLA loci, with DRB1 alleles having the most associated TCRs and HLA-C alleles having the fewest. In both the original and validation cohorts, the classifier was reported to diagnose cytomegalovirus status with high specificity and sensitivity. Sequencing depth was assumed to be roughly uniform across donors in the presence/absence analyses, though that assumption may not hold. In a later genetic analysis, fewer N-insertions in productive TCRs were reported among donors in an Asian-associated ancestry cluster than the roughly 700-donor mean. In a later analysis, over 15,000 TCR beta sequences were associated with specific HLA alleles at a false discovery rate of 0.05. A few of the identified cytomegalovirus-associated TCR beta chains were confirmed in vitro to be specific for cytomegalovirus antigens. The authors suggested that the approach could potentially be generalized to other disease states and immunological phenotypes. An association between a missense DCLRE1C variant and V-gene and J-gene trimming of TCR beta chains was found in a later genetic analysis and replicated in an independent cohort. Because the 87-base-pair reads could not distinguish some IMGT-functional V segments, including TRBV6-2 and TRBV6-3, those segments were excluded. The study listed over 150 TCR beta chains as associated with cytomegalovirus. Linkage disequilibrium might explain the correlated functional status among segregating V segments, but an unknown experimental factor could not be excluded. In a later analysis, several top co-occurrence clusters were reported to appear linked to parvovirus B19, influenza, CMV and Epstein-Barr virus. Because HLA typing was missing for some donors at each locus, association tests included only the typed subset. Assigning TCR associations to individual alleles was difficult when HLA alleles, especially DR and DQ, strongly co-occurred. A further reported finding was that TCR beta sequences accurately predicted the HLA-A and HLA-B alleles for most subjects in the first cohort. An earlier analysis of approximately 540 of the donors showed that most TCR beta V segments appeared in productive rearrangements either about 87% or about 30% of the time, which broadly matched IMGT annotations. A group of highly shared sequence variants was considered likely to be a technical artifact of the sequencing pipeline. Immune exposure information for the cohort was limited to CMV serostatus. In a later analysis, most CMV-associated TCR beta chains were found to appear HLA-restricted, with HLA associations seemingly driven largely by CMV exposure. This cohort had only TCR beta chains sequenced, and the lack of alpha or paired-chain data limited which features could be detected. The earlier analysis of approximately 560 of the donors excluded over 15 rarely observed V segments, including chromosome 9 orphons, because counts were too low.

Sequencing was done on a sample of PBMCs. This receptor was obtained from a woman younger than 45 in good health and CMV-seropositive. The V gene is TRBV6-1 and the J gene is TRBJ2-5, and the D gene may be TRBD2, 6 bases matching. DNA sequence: TGTGCCAGCAGTGGGATGCGGGACGGCTTCCAAGAGACCCAGTACTTC. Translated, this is CASSGMRDGFQETQYF.